This TCR beta chain stems from a study of molecular identifiers for immune sequencing clone quantification. At the level of the study: Replicate experiments divided RNA from roughly 20,000 or 100,000 naive CD8 cells into five parts and sequenced four.

Trimming shortened V by 1 base and J by 2 bases, and 21 bases separated the two germline ends. CDR1 is SGHVS, CDR2 FNYEAQ, per germline. CDR3 length: 19 residues. For bulk TCR libraries, previously described methods and listed TCR primers were used. TCRdb ran MiXCR on the PCR reads and lists one entry per CDR3 protein. The sample has approximately 90,000 distinct CDR3 sequences, roughly a quarter seen once. This clonotype was observed at least ten times. CD8+CD4-CCR7+CD45RA+ cells were sorted as naive CD8 T cells. The V call is TRBV7-6, the J call TRBJ2-1, with a weak D call TRBD2 (6 bases). The sample comprised naive CD8+ T cells from blood, with Jurkat cell RNA spiked in. Indicated subset: FACS-sorted CD8+CD4-CCR7+CD45RA+ naive T cells. This receptor was obtained from a human donor in good health. Some libraries in this study had Jurkat cell RNA spiked in. This chain's CDR3 is CASSLEASSGGVPYNEQFF. Here the CDR3 DNA reads TGTGCCAGCAGCTTAGAGGCGTCCTCAGGCGGGGTACCCTACAATGAGCAGTTCTTC.